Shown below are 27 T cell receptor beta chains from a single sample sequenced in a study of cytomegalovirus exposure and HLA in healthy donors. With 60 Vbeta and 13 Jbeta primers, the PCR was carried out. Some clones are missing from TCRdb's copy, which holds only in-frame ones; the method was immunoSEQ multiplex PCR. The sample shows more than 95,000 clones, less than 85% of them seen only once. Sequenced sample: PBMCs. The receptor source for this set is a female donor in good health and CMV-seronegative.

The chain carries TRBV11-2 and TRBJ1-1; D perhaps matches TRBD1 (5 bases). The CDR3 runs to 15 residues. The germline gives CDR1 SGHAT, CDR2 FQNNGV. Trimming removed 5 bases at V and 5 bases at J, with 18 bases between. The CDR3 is CASSPDGGVRTEAFF. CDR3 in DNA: TGTGCCAGCAGCCCAGACGGGGGGGTTCGGACTGAAGCTTTCTTT.

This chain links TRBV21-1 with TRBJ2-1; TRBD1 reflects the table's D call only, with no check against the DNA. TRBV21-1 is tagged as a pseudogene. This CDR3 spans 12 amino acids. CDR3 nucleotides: TGTGCCAGCGCTCCAGACAGTGCGGAGCAGTTCTTC. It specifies CASAPDSAEQFF.

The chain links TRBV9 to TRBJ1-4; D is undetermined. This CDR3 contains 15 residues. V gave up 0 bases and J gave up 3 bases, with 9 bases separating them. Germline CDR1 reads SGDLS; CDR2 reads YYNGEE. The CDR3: CASSVDAGSNEKLFF. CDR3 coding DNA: TGTGCCAGCAGCGTAGATGCAGGCTCTAATGAAAAACTGTTTTTT.

The CDR3 DNA sequence: TGTGCCAGCAGCACGTACTTGGAGACCCAGTACTTC. Its translation: CASSTYLETQYF. The chain uses TRBV7-2 and TRBJ2-5, with unresolved D. Trimming cost V 5 bases and J 5 bases, with 9 bases left between them. The CDR3 consists of 12 residues. Germline values: CDR1 SGHTA, CDR2 FQGNSA.

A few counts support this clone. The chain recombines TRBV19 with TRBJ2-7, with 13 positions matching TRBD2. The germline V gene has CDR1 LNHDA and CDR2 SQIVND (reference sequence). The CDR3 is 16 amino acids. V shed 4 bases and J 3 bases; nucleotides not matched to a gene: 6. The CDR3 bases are TGTGCCAGTAGTAAGGGACTAGCGGGAAGGGTCTACGAGCAGTACTTC. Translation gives CASSKGLAGRVYEQYF.

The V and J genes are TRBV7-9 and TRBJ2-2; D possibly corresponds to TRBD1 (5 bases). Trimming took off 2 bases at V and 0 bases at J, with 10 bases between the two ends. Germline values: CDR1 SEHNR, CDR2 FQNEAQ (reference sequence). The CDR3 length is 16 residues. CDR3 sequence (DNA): TGTGCCAGCAGCTTATTGGGGCTGGCGAACACCGGGGAGCTGTTTTTT. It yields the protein CASSLLGLANTGELFF. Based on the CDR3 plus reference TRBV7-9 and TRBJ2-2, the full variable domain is DTGVSQNPRHKITKRGQNVTFRCDPISEHNRLYWYRQTLGQGPEFLTYFQNEAQLEKSRLLSDRFSAERPKGSFSTLEIQRTEQGDSAMYLCASSLLGLANTGELFFGEGSRLTVL.

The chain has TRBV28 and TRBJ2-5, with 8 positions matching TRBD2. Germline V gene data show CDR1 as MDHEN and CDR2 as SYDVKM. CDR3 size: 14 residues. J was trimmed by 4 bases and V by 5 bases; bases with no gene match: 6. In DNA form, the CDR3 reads TGTGCCAGCAGTCTCCGGACTAGCCTAGAGACCCAGTACTTC. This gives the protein CASSLRTSLETQYF.

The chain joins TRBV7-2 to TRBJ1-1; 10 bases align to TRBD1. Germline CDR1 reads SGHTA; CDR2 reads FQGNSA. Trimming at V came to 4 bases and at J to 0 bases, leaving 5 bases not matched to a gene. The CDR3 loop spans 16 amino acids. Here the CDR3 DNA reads TGTGCCAGCAGCTCCGGACAGGGGGGCATGAACACTGAAGCTTTCTTT. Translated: CASSSGQGGMNTEAFF. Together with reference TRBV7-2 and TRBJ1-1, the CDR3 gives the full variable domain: GAGVSQSPSNKVTEKGKDVELRCDPISGHTALYWYRQSLGQGLEFLIYFQGNSAPDKSGLPSDRFSAERTGGSVSTLTIQRTQQEDSAVYLCASSSGQGGMNTEAFFGQGTRLTVV.

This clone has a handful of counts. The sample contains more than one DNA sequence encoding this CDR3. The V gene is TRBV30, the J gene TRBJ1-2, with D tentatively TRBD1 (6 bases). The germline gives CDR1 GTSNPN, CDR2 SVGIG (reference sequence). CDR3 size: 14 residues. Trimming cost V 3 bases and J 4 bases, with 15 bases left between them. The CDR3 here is CAWSVAGVVYGYTF. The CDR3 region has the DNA TGTGCCTGGAGCGTAGCAGGGGTGGTCTATGGCTACACCTTC.

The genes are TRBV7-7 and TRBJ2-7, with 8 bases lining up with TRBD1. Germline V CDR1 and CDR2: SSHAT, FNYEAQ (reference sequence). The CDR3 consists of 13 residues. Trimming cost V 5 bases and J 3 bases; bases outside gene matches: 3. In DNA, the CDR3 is TGTGCCAGCAGCGACGGACAGGGCTACGAGCAGTACTTC. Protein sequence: CASSDGQGYEQYF.

CDR3 in amino acids: CASSELAGGGNEQFF. The CDR3 DNA sequence: TGTGCCAGCAGTGAATTGGCGGGGGGTGGCAATGAGCAGTTCTTC. J is TRBJ2-1 and V is TRBV6-4, with TRBD2 matching 8 bases. The CDR3 runs 15 residues. Germline CDR1 is MRHNA and CDR2 is SNTAGT. With 3 bases clipped from V and 6 bases from J, the junction kept 7 bases outside the gene matches.

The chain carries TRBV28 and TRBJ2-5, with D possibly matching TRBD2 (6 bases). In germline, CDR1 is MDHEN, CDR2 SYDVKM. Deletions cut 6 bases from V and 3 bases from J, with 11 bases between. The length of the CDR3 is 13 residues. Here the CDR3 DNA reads TGTGCCAGCAGGGACTACAACAAAGAGACCCAGTACTTC. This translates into CASRDYNKETQYF.

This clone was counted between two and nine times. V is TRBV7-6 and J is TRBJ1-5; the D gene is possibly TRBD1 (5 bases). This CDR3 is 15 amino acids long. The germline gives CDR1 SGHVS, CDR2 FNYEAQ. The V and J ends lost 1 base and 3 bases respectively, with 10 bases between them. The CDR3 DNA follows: TGTGCCAGCAGCTTAGGGTCAGGGTCCAATCAGCCCCAGCATTTT. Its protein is CASSLGSGSNQPQHF. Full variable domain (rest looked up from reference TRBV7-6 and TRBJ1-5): GAGVSQSPRYKVTKRGQDVALRCDPISGHVSLYWYRQALGQGPEFLTYFNYEAQQDKSGLPNDRFSAERPEGSISTLTIQRTEQRDSAMYRCASSLGSGSNQPQHFGDGTRLSIL.

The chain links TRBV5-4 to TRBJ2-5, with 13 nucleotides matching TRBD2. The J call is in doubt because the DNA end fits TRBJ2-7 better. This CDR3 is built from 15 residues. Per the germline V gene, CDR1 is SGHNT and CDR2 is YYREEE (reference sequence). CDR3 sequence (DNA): TGTGCCAGCAGCTCCGGGACTAGCGGGAACTACGAGCAGTACTTC. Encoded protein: CASSSGTSGNYEQYF.

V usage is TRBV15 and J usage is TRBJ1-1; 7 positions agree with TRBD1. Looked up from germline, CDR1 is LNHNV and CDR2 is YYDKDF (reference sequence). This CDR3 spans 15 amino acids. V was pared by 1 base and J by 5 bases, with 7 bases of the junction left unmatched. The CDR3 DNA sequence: TGTGCCACCAGCAGAGGCTCGACAGGGTGGACTGAAGCTTTCTTT. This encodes CATSRGSTGWTEAFF.

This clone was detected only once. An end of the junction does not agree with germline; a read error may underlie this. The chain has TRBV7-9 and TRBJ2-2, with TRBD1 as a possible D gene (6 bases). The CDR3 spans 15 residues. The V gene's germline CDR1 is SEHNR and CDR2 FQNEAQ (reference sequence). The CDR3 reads CSSSLGHRDTGELFF. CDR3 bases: TGTTCCAGCAGCTTAGGACACAGGGACACCGGGGAGCTGTTTTTT.

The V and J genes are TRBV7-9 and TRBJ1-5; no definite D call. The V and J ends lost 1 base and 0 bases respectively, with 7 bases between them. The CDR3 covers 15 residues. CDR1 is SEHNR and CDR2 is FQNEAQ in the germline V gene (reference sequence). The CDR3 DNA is TGTGCCAGCAGCTTAGACGGGAATAGCAATCAGCCCCAGCATTTT. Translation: CASSLDGNSNQPQHF.

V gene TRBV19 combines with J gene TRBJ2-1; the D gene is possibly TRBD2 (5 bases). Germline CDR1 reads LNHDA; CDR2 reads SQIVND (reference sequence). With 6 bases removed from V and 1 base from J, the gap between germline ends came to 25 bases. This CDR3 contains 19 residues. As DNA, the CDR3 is TGTGCCAGTAGCTTAGAATCCGGTGGCCGGACGGGGTCCTACAATGAGCAGTTCTTC. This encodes CASSLESGGRTGSYNEQFF.

In DNA, the CDR3 is TGTGCCAGTAGTCCTAATAGCGGGGCGAGCACAGATACGCAGTATTTT. Protein: CASSPNSGASTDTQYF. This chain uses TRBV19 with TRBJ2-3; 8 bases match TRBD2. The V and J ends lost 5 bases and 0 bases, in that order; junction bases with no gene match: 7. The CDR3 spans 16 residues. Germline CDR1 LNHDA, CDR2 SQIVND (reference sequence).

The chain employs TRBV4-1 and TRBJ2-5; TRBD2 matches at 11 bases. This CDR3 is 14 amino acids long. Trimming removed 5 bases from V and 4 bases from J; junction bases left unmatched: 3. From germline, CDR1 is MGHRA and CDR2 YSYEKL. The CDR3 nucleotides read TGCGCCAGCAGCTCCCTAGCGGGAGGAGAGACCCAGTACTTC. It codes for CASSSLAGGETQYF.

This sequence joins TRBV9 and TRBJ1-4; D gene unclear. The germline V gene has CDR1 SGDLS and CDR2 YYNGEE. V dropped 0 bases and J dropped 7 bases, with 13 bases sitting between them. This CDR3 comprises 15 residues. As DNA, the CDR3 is TGTGCCAGCAGCGTAGATCGGGTAGCGGGTGAAAAACTGTTTTTT. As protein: CASSVDRVAGEKLFF.

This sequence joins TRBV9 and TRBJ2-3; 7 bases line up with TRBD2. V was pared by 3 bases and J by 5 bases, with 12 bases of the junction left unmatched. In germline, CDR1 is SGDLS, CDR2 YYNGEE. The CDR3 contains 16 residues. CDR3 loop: CASSGTSAVELDTQYF. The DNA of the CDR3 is TGTGCCAGCAGCGGAACTAGCGCCGTTGAGTTAGATACGCAGTATTTT. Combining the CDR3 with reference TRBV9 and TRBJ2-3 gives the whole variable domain DSGVTQTPKHLITATGQRVTLRCSPRSGDLSVYWYQQSLDQGLQFLIQYYNGEERAKGNILERFSAQQFPDLHSELNLSSLELGDSALYFCASSGTSAVELDTQYFGPGTRLTVL.

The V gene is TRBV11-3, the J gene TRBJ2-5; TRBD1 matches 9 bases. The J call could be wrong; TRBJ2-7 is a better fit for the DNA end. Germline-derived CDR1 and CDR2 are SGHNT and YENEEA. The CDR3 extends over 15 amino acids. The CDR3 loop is CASSLSGQGTYEQYF. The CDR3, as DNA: TGTGCCAGCAGCCTTTCGGGACAGGGTACCTACGAGCAGTACTTC.

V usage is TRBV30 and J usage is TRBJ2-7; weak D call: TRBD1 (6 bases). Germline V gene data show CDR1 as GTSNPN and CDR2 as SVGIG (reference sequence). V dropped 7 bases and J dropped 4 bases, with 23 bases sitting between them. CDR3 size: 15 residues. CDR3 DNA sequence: TGTGCCTTCCGAGGGACAAACTCAGCCGCATACGAGCAGTACTTC. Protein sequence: CAFRGTNSAAYEQYF. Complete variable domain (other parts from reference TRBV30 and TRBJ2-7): SQTIHQWPATLVQPVGSPLSLECTVEGTSNPNLYWYRQAAGRGLQLLFYSVGIGQISSEVPQNLSASRPQDRQFILSSKKLLLSDSGFYLCAFRGTNSAAYEQYFGPGTRLTVT.

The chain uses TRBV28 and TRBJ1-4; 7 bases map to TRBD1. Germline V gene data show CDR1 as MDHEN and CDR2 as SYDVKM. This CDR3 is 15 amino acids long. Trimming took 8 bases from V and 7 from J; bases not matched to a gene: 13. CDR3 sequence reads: CASGMAGGIFEKLFF. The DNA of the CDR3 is TGTGCCAGCGGGATGGCAGGGGGAATATTTGAAAAACTGTTTTTT. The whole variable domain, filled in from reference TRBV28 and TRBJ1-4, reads DVKVTQSSRYLVKRTGEKVFLECVQDMDHENMFWYRQDPGLGLRLIYFSYDVKMKEKGDIPEGYSVSREKKERFSLILESASTNQTSMYLCASGMAGGIFEKLFFGSGTQLSVL.

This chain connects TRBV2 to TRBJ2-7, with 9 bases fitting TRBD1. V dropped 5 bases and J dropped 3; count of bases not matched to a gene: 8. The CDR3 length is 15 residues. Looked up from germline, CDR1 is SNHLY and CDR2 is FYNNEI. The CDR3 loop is CASSFGQGPHYEQYF. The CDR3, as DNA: TGTGCCAGCAGTTTTGGACAGGGGCCCCACTACGAGCAGTACTTC.

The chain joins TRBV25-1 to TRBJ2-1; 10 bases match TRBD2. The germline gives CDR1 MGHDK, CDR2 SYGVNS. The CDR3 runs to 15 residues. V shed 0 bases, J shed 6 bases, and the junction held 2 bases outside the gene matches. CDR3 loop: CASSEYQREGNEQFF. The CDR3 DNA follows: TGTGCCAGCAGTGAATACCAGCGGGAGGGCAATGAGCAGTTCTTC.